The sequence of this T cell receptor (beta chain) was determined in a study of blood T cell repertoires in COVID-19. Study background: PBMCs, B-cell-depleted T cells, or T cells provided the cDNA or gDNA that made up the material.

Germline-derived CDR1 and CDR2 are SGDLS and YYNGEE. The CDR3 loop spans 13 amino acids. With 3 bases removed from V and 4 bases from J, the gap between germline ends came to 11 bases. TCRdb's table, derived via immunoSEQ multiplex PCR, lists solely in-frame clones and lacks some. The sample holds around 230,000 clones; roughly nine tenths are singletons and the top ten take around 0.72%. The TCR sequence derives from a man aged 35 to 55 with acute or convalescent COVID-19. The chain uses TRBV9 and TRBJ2-7, with a weak D call TRBD2 (6 bases). The sample taken for sequencing was peripheral blood. In DNA form, the CDR3 reads TGTGCCAGCAGCGCGGGGGTAGGGTACGAGCAGTACTTC. This gives the protein CASSAGVGYEQYF.